Listed here are 17 T cell receptor beta chains from one sample, sequenced in a study of low-dose radiotherapy and immunotherapy resistance in tumors. Time point specified: after trial treatment. Regarding treatment: LDRT plus nivolumab, ipilimumab, low-dose cyclophosphamide and aspirin (RACIN trial). With TRAV- and TRBV-specific primers, first-strand cDNA was made, covering the alpha and beta chains. The PCR that amplified TCRs ran for around 20 cycles, relying on a constant-region primer and a V-primer adapter. TCRdb redid the calling of the reads with MiXCR, one entry per CDR3 protein. The table includes tens of thousands of distinct CDR3 sequences, roughly 19% detected once. The sequencing here drew on PBMCs, taken after low-dose radiotherapy plus immunotherapy. These receptors were taken from a female donor with ovarian cancer.

This clonotype was counted ten times or more. The chain couples TRBV6-2 or TRBV6-3 to TRBJ2-2; 11 bases are a match to TRBD1. CDR1 is MNHEY, CDR2 SVGEGT, per germline. This CDR3 is 16 amino acids long. V gave up 8 bases and J gave up 6 bases; unmatched junction bases: 11. CDR3 DNA sequence: TGTGCCAGCCTGGACAGGGGGCGCGGTGGGGCCGGGGAGCTGTTTTTT. It yields the protein CASLDRGRGGAGELFF.

The rearrangement links TRBV6-8 to TRBJ1-2; no definite D call. Trimming pared 6 bases from V and 2 bases from J, leaving 16 bases between. Germline V gene lookup returns CDR1 MNHGY and CDR2 SAAAGT. The CDR3 is made up of 15 amino acids. Written as DNA, the CDR3 is TGTGCCAGCAGGGAACCGGGCCGTAGGAACTATGGCTACACCTTC. It translates to CASREPGRRNYGYTF.

This clonotype appeared many times. The gene calls are TRBV7-2 and TRBJ2-7; 9 bases fit TRBD2. The CDR3 runs to 14 residues. Germline CDR1 is SGHTA and CDR2 is FQGNSA. Losses at the gene ends were 1 base for V and 7 bases for J; bases not matched to a gene: 5. The CDR3 DNA follows: TGTGCCAGCAGCTTAGGCGGGGGGGCGGTTGAGCAGTACTTC. Encoded protein: CASSLGGGAVEQYF.

This clonotype came up a few times. The chain couples TRBV6-2 or TRBV6-3 to TRBJ2-1, with no clear D. V was cut by 4 bases and J by 11 bases, with 15 bases left in between. CDR3 size: 13 residues. Looked up from germline, CDR1 is MNHEY and CDR2 is SVGEGT. Here the CDR3 DNA reads TGTGCCAGCAGTTCGGATACCACCGGTCAGCAGTTCTTC. Residues: CASSSDTTGQQFF.

At least ten counts were recorded for this clonotype. The chain carries TRBV20-1 and TRBJ1-1; the D is unclear. CDR3 length equals 14 residues. The V and J ends lost 6 bases and 9 bases respectively, with 23 bases between them. Germline V CDR1 and CDR2: DFQATT, SNEGSKA (reference sequence). Here the CDR3 DNA reads TGCAGTGCCATAGAGAGAAATAACAGACCTCAAGCTTTCTTT. The encoded protein is CSAIERNNRPQAFF.

This clonotype appeared many times. This chain links TRBV28 with TRBJ2-5, with 9 bases that match TRBD2. From germline, CDR1 is MDHEN and CDR2 SYDVKM. J gave up 4 bases and V 4 bases, and 7 bases lay outside the gene matches. CDR3 size: 15 residues. CDR3 bases: TGTGCCAGCAGTTCCTTAGCGGGGGCGGGAGAGACCCAGTACTTC. Its protein is CASSSLAGAGETQYF.

This clonotype has a count of ten or more. The CDR3 loop reads CASSLAVQDTQYF. In DNA form, the CDR3 reads TGTGCCAGCAGCTTAGCAGTGCAAGATACGCAGTATTTT. The chain couples TRBV7-2 to TRBJ2-3; D call uncertain. Per the germline V gene, CDR1 is SGHTA and CDR2 is FQGNSA. V gave up 0 bases and J gave up 5 bases, with 6 bases separating them. The CDR3 is made up of 13 amino acids. The entire variable domain, with the rest obtained from reference TRBV7-2 and TRBJ2-3, is as follows: GAGVSQSPSNKVTEKGKDVELRCDPISGHTALYWYRQSLGQGLEFLIYFQGNSAPDKSGLPSDRFSAERTGGSVSTLTIQRTQQEDSAVYLCASSLAVQDTQYFGPGTRLTVL.

This clonotype has ten or more counts. This sequence joins TRBV20-1 and TRBJ1-3; the D gene is possibly TRBD1 (6 bases). The length of the CDR3 is 13 residues. Germline values: CDR1 DFQATT, CDR2 SNEGSKA (reference sequence). The V gene lost 5 bases and the J gene lost 4 bases, with 12 bases spanning the gap. The CDR3 loop reads CSAARQEGNTIYF. CDR3 DNA: TGCAGTGCTGCAAGACAGGAGGGAAACACCATATATTTT.

J is TRBJ1-4 and V is TRBV5-1; D not certain. V was shortened by 2 bases and J by 7 bases, with 9 bases between the two germline ends. The CDR3 is made up of 13 amino acids. Germline V gives CDR1 SGHRS, CDR2 YFSETQ. CDR3 nucleotide sequence: TGCGCCAGCAGCTTTGTAGGGAGTGAAAAACTGTTTTTT. This encodes CASSFVGSEKLFF. Supplemented by reference TRBV5-1 and TRBJ1-4, the full variable domain reads KAGVTQTPRYLIKTRGQQVTLSCSPISGHRSVSWYQQTPGQGLQFLFEYFSETQRNKGNFPGRFSGRQFSNSRSEMNVSTLELGDSALYLCASSFVGSEKLFFGSGTQLSVL.

This clonotype was seen many times. The J gene is TRBJ1-2, the V gene TRBV15; D call uncertain. In germline, CDR1 is LNHNV, CDR2 YYDKDF (reference sequence). The CDR3 extends over 16 amino acids. Trimming left V 0 bases short and J 1 base short, with 12 bases between. CDR3 in amino acids: CATSRERLPDNYGYTF. The CDR3 DNA reads TGTGCCACCAGCAGAGAACGACTGCCAGATAACTATGGCTACACCTTC.

This clonotype was observed at least ten times. The genes are TRBV21-1 and TRBJ2-2; the table names TRBD2, a call not compared with the DNA. TRBV21-1 is labeled a pseudogene. The CDR3 is 18 amino acids. CDR3 amino acids: CASSKGGEEALNTGELFF. CDR3 nucleotides: TGTGCCAGCAGCAAAGGGGGGGAGGAGGCCTTGAACACCGGGGAGCTGTTTTTT.

This clonotype was observed many times. This chain connects TRBV19 to TRBJ2-7; 8 bases align to TRBD1. The germline CDR1 and CDR2 sequences are LNHDA and SQIVND (reference sequence). The CDR3 consists of 13 residues. Unmatched junction bases numbered 4, after V lost 6 bases and J lost 3 bases. Written as DNA, the CDR3 is TGTGCCAGTAGCATCGGACAGGGCTACGAGCAGTACTTC. This encodes CASSIGQGYEQYF.

This clonotype was seen at least ten times. V usage is TRBV9 and J usage is TRBJ2-2; 10 bases align to TRBD2. The CDR3 length is 16 residues. V shed 0 bases, J shed 6 bases, and the junction held 5 bases outside the gene matches. Germline CDR1 is SGDLS and CDR2 is YYNGEE. For the CDR3, the DNA is TGTGCCAGCAGCGTAGAAGCTAGCGGGGGTTCCGGGGAGCTGTTTTTT. This codes for CASSVEASGGSGELFF.

The sample holds many counts of this clonotype. This chain links TRBV12-3 or TRBV12-4 with TRBJ1-2; 9 bases fit TRBD1. V shed 3 bases and J 8 bases; nucleotides not matched to a gene: 10. This CDR3 is built from 15 residues. CDR3: CASSLTGGSGHGYTF. Here the CDR3 DNA reads TGTGCCAGCAGTTTGACAGGGGGGTCGGGACACGGCTACACCTTC.

This clonotype was seen repeatedly, ten times or more. The chain employs TRBV30 and TRBJ1-1; D unresolved. This CDR3 region has 13 residues. V lost 3 bases to trimming and J lost 1 base, with 9 bases between them. Germline V lookup: CDR1 GTSNPN, CDR2 SVGIG (reference sequence). The CDR3 loop is CAWSGTANTEAFF. The CDR3 nucleotides are TGTGCCTGGAGCGGAACAGCGAACACTGAAGCTTTCTTT.

This clonotype was seen repeatedly, ten times or more. This chain joins TRBV5-4 and TRBJ2-3, with D possibly being TRBD2 (5 bases). This CDR3 region has 15 residues. V was pared by 5 bases and J by 9 bases, with 22 bases between. Germline V CDR1 and CDR2: SGHNT, YYREEE (reference sequence). The CDR3 DNA reads as TGTGCCAGCAGTGCTGTGCCCTCGGGGTATGTGACGCAGTATTTT. Protein sequence: CASSAVPSGYVTQYF.

This clonotype was counted at least ten times. V is TRBV4-1 and J is TRBJ2-5; D could derive from TRBD1 or TRBD2 (6 bases each). CDR3 size: 14 residues. Germline V gene lookup returns CDR1 MGHRA and CDR2 YSYEKL. The V and J ends lost 1 base and 5 bases respectively, with 11 bases between them. DNA for the CDR3: TGCGCCAGCAGCCAAGGGGGGCTAGCGGAGACCCAGTACTTC. Its translation is CASSQGGLAETQYF.